This T cell receptor beta chain originates from a study of blood T cells in healthy people across ages. Germline CDR1 and CDR2: SGHTA and FQGNSA. CDR3 length: 16 residues. Trimming stripped 5 bases from V and 1 base from J, with 17 bases between. This clonotype was found a few times. A second PCR, run for roughly 7 to 11 cycles, used a sample-barcoded 5' primer plus a J-beta primer mix. TCRdb analysed the 5' RACE reads with MiXCR anew, one entry per CDR3 protein. The profile shows some 780,000 distinct CDR3 sequences, around three fifths of them singletons. The specimen was blood. The chain links TRBV7-2 to TRBJ2-5; D perhaps matches TRBD1 (6 bases). The sequence was obtained from a man aged 35-49 years in good health. The chain's CDR3 is CASSPRLGQPQETQYF. CDR3 bases: TGTGCCAGCAGCCCACGCCTCGGACAGCCCCAAGAGACCCAGTACTTC. Together with reference TRBV7-2 and TRBJ2-5, the CDR3 gives the full variable domain: GAGVSQSPSNKVTEKGKDVELRCDPISGHTALYWYRQSLGQGLEFLIYFQGNSAPDKSGLPSDRFSAERTGGSVSTLTIQRTQQEDSAVYLCASSPRLGQPQETQYFGPGTRLLVL.